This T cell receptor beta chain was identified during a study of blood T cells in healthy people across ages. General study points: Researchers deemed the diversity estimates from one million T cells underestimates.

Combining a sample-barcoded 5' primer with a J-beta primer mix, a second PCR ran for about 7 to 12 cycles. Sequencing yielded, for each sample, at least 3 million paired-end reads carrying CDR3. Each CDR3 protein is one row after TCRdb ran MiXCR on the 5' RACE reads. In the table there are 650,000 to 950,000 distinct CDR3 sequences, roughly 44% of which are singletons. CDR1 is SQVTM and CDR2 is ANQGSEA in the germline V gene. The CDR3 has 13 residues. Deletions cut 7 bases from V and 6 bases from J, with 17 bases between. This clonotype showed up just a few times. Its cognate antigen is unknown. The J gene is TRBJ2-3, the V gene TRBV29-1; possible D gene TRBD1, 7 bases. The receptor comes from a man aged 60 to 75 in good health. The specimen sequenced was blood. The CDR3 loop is CSGEEGAADTQYF. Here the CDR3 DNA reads TGCAGCGGGGAGGAGGGGGCTGCGGATACGCAGTATTTT.